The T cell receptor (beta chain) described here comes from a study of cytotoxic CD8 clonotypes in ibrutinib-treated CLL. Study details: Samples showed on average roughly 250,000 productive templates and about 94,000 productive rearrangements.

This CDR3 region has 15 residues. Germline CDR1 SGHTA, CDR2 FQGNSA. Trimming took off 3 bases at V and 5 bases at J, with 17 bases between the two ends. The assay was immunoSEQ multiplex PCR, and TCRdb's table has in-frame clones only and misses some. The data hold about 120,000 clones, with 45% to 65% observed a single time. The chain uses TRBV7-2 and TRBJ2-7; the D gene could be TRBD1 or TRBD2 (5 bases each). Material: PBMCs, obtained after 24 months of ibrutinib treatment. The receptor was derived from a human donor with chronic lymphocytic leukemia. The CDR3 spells CASSLPRDARNEQYF. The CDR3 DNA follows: TGTGCCAGCAGCTTGCCAAGGGACGCGAGGAACGAGCAGTACTTC.